Below, 11 T cell receptor beta chains from the same sample are listed, as sequenced in a study of T cell responses to AZD1222 COVID-19 vaccine. The repertoire was sequenced with immunoSEQ multiplex PCR; TCRdb's copy has only in-frame clones and lacks some. The data show 100,000 to 120,000 clones, 82% seen once. Sequences were derived from peripheral blood, sampled on day 0 of AZD1222 vaccination. These receptor sequences come from an adult in good health.

DNA of the CDR3: TGTGCCAGCAGTCACGGACAGGTTAATTCACCCCTCCACTTT. It is translated as CASSHGQVNSPLHF. The chain combines TRBV6-2 or TRBV6-3 with TRBJ1-6; 7 bases are shared with TRBD1. Germline CDR1 and CDR2: MNHEY and SVGEGT. This CDR3 contains 14 residues. V was pared by 5 bases and J by 6 bases, with 4 bases of the junction left unmatched.

The chain has TRBV6-5 and TRBJ1-5; D unresolved. CDR1 and CDR2 from the germline V gene are MNHEY and SVGAGI. The V end was cut by 7 bases, the J end by 3 bases, with 7 bases between. The CDR3 has 12 amino acids. The CDR3 loop is CASNPDNQPQHF. The CDR3 DNA is TGTGCCAGCAACCCGGACAATCAGCCCCAGCATTTT.

About this clone: This specimen includes other DNA sequences encoding the same CDR3. This rearrangement joins TRBV5-1 to TRBJ2-7, with 8 positions matching TRBD1. There are 12 residues in the CDR3. Per germline, CDR1 SGHRS and CDR2 YFSETQ. J gave up 7 bases and V 0 bases, and 0 bases lay outside the gene matches. The CDR3 sequence: CASSLDRGEQYF. For the CDR3, the DNA is TGCGCCAGCAGCTTGGACAGGGGGGAGCAGTACTTC.

The chain is built from TRBV3-1 (or the pseudogene TRBV3-2) and TRBJ1-5; 10 bases line up with TRBD1. CDR1 LGHDT and CDR2 YNNKEL come from the germline V gene (reference sequence). V gave up 2 bases and J gave up 6 bases; unmatched junction bases: 19. The CDR3 is 20 residues long. CDR3 coding DNA: TGTGCCAGCAGCCAATCCGGTGACAGGGAAAGAAGGGACAGGGGTCAGCCCCAGCATTTT. Amino acids: CASSQSGDRERRDRGQPQHF.

The chain joins TRBV19 to TRBJ1-1; maybe TRBD1 (5 bases). The germline V gene has CDR1 LNHDA and CDR2 SQIVND (reference sequence). CDR3 length equals 13 residues. V lost 7 bases and J lost 1, with 10 bases in between. The CDR3 protein is CASTETENTEAFF. The DNA of the CDR3 is TGTGCCAGTACTGAGACAGAGAACACTGAAGCTTTCTTT.

The genes are TRBV6-2 or TRBV6-3 and TRBJ2-7; TRBD1 might be the D (6 bases). This CDR3 comprises 16 residues. With 0 bases removed from V and 4 bases from J, the gap between germline ends came to 16 bases. Germline V CDR1 and CDR2: MNHEY, SVGEGT. The CDR3 loop is CASSYSKWKGEYEQYF. Written as DNA, the CDR3 is TGTGCCAGCAGTTACTCGAAGTGGAAGGGGGAATACGAGCAGTACTTC.

The chain recombines TRBV9 with TRBJ2-7, with 8 bases fitting TRBD1. Germline V gene data show CDR1 as SGDLS and CDR2 as YYNGEE. This CDR3 comprises 14 residues. J lost 3 bases, V lost 0 bases, and 2 bases had no gene match. CDR3 bases: TGTGCCAGCAGCGTAGCAACAGGGGGCTACGAGCAGTACTTC. Translating gives CASSVATGGYEQYF.

The chain links TRBV12-5 to TRBJ2-3; D is undetermined. The CDR3 sequence is 15 residues long. In germline, CDR1 is LGHNT, CDR2 FRNRAP. The V gene lost 5 bases and the J gene lost 4 bases, with 16 bases spanning the gap. The CDR3 region is CASGIPGPYADTQYF. CDR3 in DNA: TGTGCTAGTGGTATTCCCGGGCCTTACGCAGATACGCAGTATTTT. The full variable domain, completed using reference TRBV12-5 and TRBJ2-3, is DARVTQTPRHKVTEMGQEVTMRCQPILGHNTVFWYRQTMMQGLELLAYFRNRAPLDDSGMPKDRFSAEMPDATLATLKIQPSEPRDSAVYFCASGIPGPYADTQYFGPGTRLTVL.

The chain combines TRBV6-2 or TRBV6-3 with TRBJ1-5; D remains ambiguous. V dropped 2 bases and J dropped 7 bases, with 15 bases sitting between them. CDR1 MNHEY and CDR2 SVGEGT come from the germline V gene. This CDR3 comprises 15 residues. CDR3 loop: CASSYRHLLGQPQHF. CDR3 nucleotide sequence: TGTGCCAGCAGTTACAGGCACCTTCTAGGGCAGCCCCAGCATTTT.

J is TRBJ2-3 and V is TRBV2; no reliable D call. V was cut by 4 bases and J by 1 base, with 9 bases left in between. The CDR3 runs to 14 residues. CDR1 SNHLY and CDR2 FYNNEI come from the germline V gene. The CDR3 reads CASSGELGTDTQYF. In DNA, the CDR3 is TGTGCCAGCAGTGGAGAGCTCGGCACAGATACGCAGTATTTT.

The chain joins TRBV7-2 to TRBJ1-3, with a tentative D call TRBD1 (6 bases). V dropped 0 bases and J dropped 4 bases, with 10 bases sitting between them. The CDR3 consists of 15 residues. Looked up from germline, CDR1 is SGHTA and CDR2 is FQGNSA. The DNA for the CDR3 is TGTGCCAGCAGCTTAGCCGGGACATCAGGAAACACCATATATTTT. It yields the protein CASSLAGTSGNTIYF.